The 15 T cell receptor beta chains below were found in one sample sequenced in a study of cytomegalovirus exposure and HLA in healthy donors (dated by TCRdb to 2016 to 2017). The library was made by the immunoSEQ multiplex PCR assay. For the multiplex PCR, a mixture combining 60 forward primers for TCR Vbeta segments and 13 reverse primers for TCR Jbeta segments was used. The immuneACCESS repertoire file appears here via TCRdb, limited to in-frame rearrangements. These files lack a portion of the clones; in checked studies, under half of the deficit traces to unresolved V genes, and the cause of the others is not known. The sample table holds around 200,000 clones, of which roughly 84% were seen once. Approximately 2.9% of the sample belongs to the ten largest clones. The sequenced sample was PBMCs. The receptors shown here come from a woman aged 45-65 years in good health and CMV-seropositive.

V gene TRBV28 combines with J gene TRBJ2-3, with D unresolved. Per the germline V gene, CDR1 is MDHEN and CDR2 is SYDVKM. This CDR3 has 11 residues. The V and J ends lost 3 bases and 7 bases respectively, with 5 bases between them. The DNA of the CDR3 is TGTGCCAGCAGTTTCGAGTATACGCAGTATTTT. Its translation is CASSFEYTQYF. Supplemented by reference TRBV28 and TRBJ2-3, the full variable domain reads DVKVTQSSRYLVKRTGEKVFLECVQDMDHENMFWYRQDPGLGLRLIYFSYDVKMKEKGDIPEGYSVSREKKERFSLILESASTNQTSMYLCASSFEYTQYFGPGTRLTVL.

The chain recombines TRBV5-4 with TRBJ2-1; D is possibly TRBD2 (7 bases). Germline lookup yields CDR1 SGHNT and CDR2 YYREEE (reference sequence). Between the trimmed V and J ends, which lost 1 base and 7 bases, there was a span of 12 bases. CDR3 length: 14 amino acids. The CDR3, as DNA: TGTGCCAGCAGCTTGCGGGGGGCGAGGAATGAGCAGTTCTTC. It specifies CASSLRGARNEQFF.

The chain links TRBV2 to TRBJ2-2, with TRBD2 identical over 7 bases. From germline, CDR1 is SNHLY and CDR2 FYNNEI. V trimming: 8 bases; J trimming: 3 bases; junction bases outside the gene matches: 0. This CDR3 region has 12 residues. CDR3 sequence (DNA): TGTGCCAGCGGGGGGGACACCGGGGAGCTGTTTTTT. It specifies CASGGDTGELFF.

This clone was recorded only once. J is TRBJ1-1 and V is TRBV7-2; D unresolved. The CDR3 runs to 13 residues. V lost 3 bases, J lost 1 base, and 6 bases lay in between. Looked up from germline, CDR1 is SGHTA and CDR2 is FQGNSA. Here the CDR3 DNA reads TGTGCCAGCAGCTTTTCCGGGAACACTGAAGCTTTCTTT. The encoded protein is CASSFSGNTEAFF.

The chain couples TRBV6-9 to TRBJ1-2; possibly TRBD1 for D (5 bases). CDR3 length: 16 amino acids. Per the germline V gene, CDR1 is MNHGY and CDR2 is SVAAGI. Trimming shortened V by 3 bases and J by 4 bases, and 18 bases separated the two germline ends. CDR3 in DNA: TGTGCCAGCAGTTACCCCCGTAAGTCGGGGGGCTATGGCTACACCTTC. Protein product: CASSYPRKSGGYGYTF.

The V gene is TRBV7-3, the J gene TRBJ2-3; no reliable D call. CDR3 length: 13 amino acids. Germline V gene data show CDR1 as SGHTA and CDR2 as FQGTGA. Trimming took 4 bases from V and 0 from J, leaving 5 bases between them. CDR3 sequence reads: CASSSMSTDTQYF. The CDR3 DNA sequence: TGTGCCAGCAGCTCCATGAGCACAGATACGCAGTATTTT.

The V call is TRBV6-4, the J call TRBJ1-1, with D unresolved. Germline CDR1 and CDR2: MRHNA and SNTAGT. The CDR3 runs to 15 residues. V was clipped by 7 bases and J by 1 base, with 16 bases between them. The CDR3 DNA reads TGTGCCAGCACCTCACGGAGCCTGGGGAACACTGAAGCTTTCTTT. This encodes CASTSRSLGNTEAFF.

The chain links TRBV7-2 to TRBJ1-2; D is ambiguous. Germline V lookup: CDR1 SGHTA, CDR2 FQGNSA. The CDR3 is made up of 12 amino acids. V was shortened by 3 bases and J by 8 bases, with 10 bases between the two germline ends. The CDR3: CASSFSGFGYTF. The CDR3 coding sequence is TGTGCCAGCAGCTTTTCCGGGTTCGGCTACACCTTC.

The CDR3 reads CASSVAQGMGNTIYF. As DNA, the CDR3 is TGTGCCAGCAGCGTAGCTCAGGGGATGGGAAACACCATATATTTT. This rearrangement joins TRBV9 to TRBJ1-3; D may be TRBD1 (6 bases). V dropped 0 bases and J dropped 4 bases, with 11 bases sitting between them. Germline V gene data show CDR1 as SGDLS and CDR2 as YYNGEE. The CDR3 runs to 15 residues.

The chain couples TRBV7-3 to TRBJ2-5; TRBD1 is a possible D gene (5 bases). Germline V lookup: CDR1 SGHTA, CDR2 FQGTGA. The CDR3 covers 13 residues. V was shortened by 4 bases and J by 4 bases, with 10 bases between the two germline ends. Here the CDR3 reads CASSSGQGETQYF. For the CDR3, the DNA is TGTGCCAGCAGCTCTGGACAAGGAGAGACCCAGTACTTC.

The table lists this clone with a few counts. This chain joins TRBV27 and TRBJ2-5; weak D call: TRBD1 (5 bases). CDR1 is MNHEY and CDR2 is SMNVEV in the germline V gene (reference sequence). The CDR3 runs to 15 residues. V was cut by 6 bases and J by 4 bases, with 18 bases left in between. The CDR3 is CASRYSRGWGETQYF. The CDR3, as DNA: TGTGCCAGCAGATATAGTAGGGGCTGGGGAGAGACCCAGTACTTC.

The genes are TRBV19 and TRBJ2-2; no clear D. CDR3 length equals 13 residues. V was clipped by 3 bases and J by 6 bases, with 8 bases between them. Looked up from germline, CDR1 is LNHDA and CDR2 is SQIVND (reference sequence). In DNA form, the CDR3 reads TGTGCCAGTAGTATCGTTGAGGCCGGGGAGCTGTTTTTT. Translated, it gives CASSIVEAGELFF.

This clone was counted a single time. V and J are TRBV6-6 and TRBJ2-3; TRBD2 matches at 11 bases. The CDR3 has 12 residues. V lost 6 bases to trimming and J lost 9 bases; unmatched junction nucleotides: 2. CDR1 is MNHNY, CDR2 SVGAGI, per germline (reference sequence). This CDR3 reads CASSRLAGTQYF. CDR3 coding DNA: TGTGCCAGCAGCCGACTAGCGGGGACGCAGTATTTT.

V is TRBV5-1 and J is TRBJ1-1; D remains ambiguous. The V end lost 1 base, the J end lost 6 bases, and 13 bases lay between the germline ends. The CDR3 is 14 amino acids. CDR1 and CDR2 from the germline V gene are SGHRS and YFSETQ. The CDR3 here is CASSLIMPGPEAFF. The CDR3 nucleotides are TGCGCCAGCAGCTTGATCATGCCAGGCCCTGAAGCTTTCTTT.

This clone showed up just once. Other DNA variants within this sample encode the same CDR3. V and J are TRBV19 and TRBJ1-6; a weak D match, TRBD1 (5 bases). V was cut by 5 bases and J by 6 bases, with 8 bases left in between. CDR3 length: 13 amino acids. The germline gives CDR1 LNHDA, CDR2 SQIVND (reference sequence). The chain's CDR3 is CASSGQGNSPLHF. The CDR3 DNA sequence: TGTGCCAGTAGTGGGCAGGGTAATTCACCCCTCCACTTT. Full variable domain (outside the CDR3, taken from reference TRBV19 and TRBJ1-6): DGGITQSPKYLFRKEGQNVTLSCEQNLNHDAMYWYRQDPGQGLRLIYYSQIVNDFQKGDIAEGYSVSREKKESFPLTVTSAQKNPTAFYLCASSGQGNSPLHFGNGTRLTVT.